Listed below are T cell receptor beta chains from one sample, sequenced in a study of blood T cell repertoires in COVID-19. Clones were sequenced by immunoSEQ multiplex PCR, and TCRdb holds only the in-frame ones, with some missing. The sample consists of roughly 220,000 clones, 80% to 85% of them appearing once. Input material: peripheral blood. These receptors all stem from a woman in her 30s who had recovered from COVID-19. CDR3s include the opening cysteine and the closing phenylalanine or tryptophan. D genes are given only for firm matches. Not every row has a clone size; where given, it reads once, few, many or a size class.

>TRBV7-8|TRBJ2-2|NA|TRBD2
CASSFGLAGAHTGELFF
TGTGCCAGCAGCTTCGGATTAGCGGGAGCGCACACCGGGGAGCTGTTTTTT
>TRBV15|TRBJ1-5|NA|NA
CATSRVLGNQPQHF
TGTGCCACCAGCAGAGTGCTCGGTAATCAGCCCCAGCATTTT
>TRBV23-1|TRBJ1-1|NA|TRBD1
CASSQWRGLAFF
TGCGCCAGCAGTCAATGGAGGGGGCTAGCTTTCTTT
>TRBV7-3|TRBJ2-7|NA|NA
CASSSTGFYEQYF
TGTGCCAGCAGCTCCACAGGGTTCTACGAGCAGTACTTC
>TRBV29-1|TRBJ2-2|NA|TRBD1
CSVDGTGRGTGELFF
TGCAGCGTTGACGGGACAGGGAGGGGCACCGGGGAGCTGTTTTTT
>TRBV2|TRBJ2-6|many|NA
CARQGSVPGANVLTF
TGTGCCAGACAGGGATCCGTTCCAGGGGCCAACGTCCTGACTTTC
>TRBV19|TRBJ2-7|NA|NA
CASSALPAYEQYF
TGTGCCAGTAGTGCCCTTCCAGCCTACGAGCAGTACTTC
>TRBV13|TRBJ2-2|NA|NA
CASSLAQGTGELFF
TGTGCCAGCAGCTTAGCACAGGGTACCGGGGAGCTGTTTTTT
>TRBV2|TRBJ2-1|NA|NA
CASSELLVGNEQFF
TGTGCCAGCAGTGAGTTACTAGTGGGCAATGAGCAGTTCTTC
>TRBV6-4|TRBJ2-1|NA|TRBD2
CASSELAGAYNEQFF
TGTGCCAGCAGTGAACTGGCGGGAGCCTACAATGAGCAGTTCTTC
>TRBV5-5|TRBJ1-2|NA|TRBD1
CASSLKGDSVGYTF
TGTGCCAGCAGCTTGAAAGGGGACAGCGTGGGCTACACCTTC
>TRBV4-1|TRBJ2-3|NA|TRBD2
CASSQGTSGRGRSDTQYF
TGCGCCAGCAGCCAGGGGACTAGCGGGAGGGGGAGGTCAGATACGCAGTATTTT
>TRBV5-1|TRBJ1-6|NA|TRBD1
CASSLRDRGGSPLHF
TGCGCCAGCAGCTTGAGGGACAGGGGTGGTTCACCCCTCCACTTT
>TRBV28|TRBJ1-1|NA|NA
CASRLGAGFTEAFF
TGTGCCAGCAGACTGGGGGCAGGGTTCACTGAAGCTTTCTTT
>TRBV5-1|TRBJ1-1|NA|TRBD1
CASSPLQGAGTEAFF
TGCGCCAGCAGCCCGCTACAGGGGGCTGGCACTGAAGCTTTCTTT
>TRBV27|TRBJ2-5|NA|TRBD1
CASSRTGGSRETQYF
TGTGCCAGCAGTCGGACAGGGGGCTCCCGGGAGACCCAGTACTTC
>TRBV5-6|TRBJ2-1|NA|NA
CASTAPSELKQFF
TGTGCCAGCACCGCACCGTCGGAACTAAAGCAGTTCTTC
>TRBV5-4|TRBJ2-7|NA|TRBD2
CASSLALAGSYEQYF
TGTGCCAGCAGCTTGGCGCTAGCGGGATCGTACGAGCAGTACTTC